The source of this T cell receptor (beta chain) is a study of Graves' ophthalmopathy and Graves' hyperthyroidism. Looking at the study overall: Peripheral blood (taken before any treatment) was collected at initial diagnosis.

Ophthalmopathy in the donors was of moderate-to-severe activity, with CAS ≥3, NOSPECS ≥4 and duration under 3 months. The sample holds many counts of this clonotype. Between the trimmed V and J ends, which lost 7 bases and 1 base, there was a span of 11 bases. CDR1 MDHEN and CDR2 SYDVKM come from the germline V gene. There are 14 residues in the CDR3. For repertoire sequencing, the TCR beta CDR3 regions were amplified from RNA transcripts. HTBI primers primed a first-round RT-PCR, and a second-round multiplex PCR followed. TCRdb fed the multiplex PCR reads into MiXCR, producing one record per CDR3 protein. The data contain some 520,000 distinct CDR3 sequences, around 14% of them singletons.

This TCR was sampled from a woman in her twenties or thirties with Graves' ophthalmopathy. The sequencing input was blood. The rearrangement uses TRBV28 and TRBJ1-5, with D hard to call. The CDR3 is CASTLPASNQPQHF. The DNA of the CDR3 is TGTGCCAGCACCCTACCAGCAAGCAATCAGCCCCAGCATTTT.